This passage covers 3 T cell receptor beta chains from one sample sequenced in a study of neoadjuvant anti-PD-1 for oral cavity cancer. The time point is: after neoadjuvant nivolumab, at surgical resection. Some clones are missing from TCRdb's copy, which holds only in-frame ones; the method was immunoSEQ multiplex PCR. The data contain more than 5,500 clones, around 50% of them singletons. The sequences come from tumor tissue, collected after nivolumab (anti-PD-1) treatment. The receptors shown here come from a person between 35 and 79 years old with oral cavity squamous cell carcinoma.

V and J are TRBV5-5 and TRBJ2-1; 12 bases are a match to TRBD2. This CDR3 spans 16 amino acids. After removal of 4 bases from V and 4 bases from J, the junction contained 6 bases not matched to a gene. The germline CDR1 and CDR2 sequences are SGHKS and YYEKEE (reference sequence). The CDR3 nucleotides are TGTGCCAGCAGCATTCCTAGCGGGGGGGCTTACAATGAGCAGTTCTTC. It yields the protein CASSIPSGGAYNEQFF.

This rearrangement joins TRBV5-6 to TRBJ2-5, with 9 bases that match TRBD1. Germline loops: CDR1 SGHDT, CDR2 YYEEEE. V dropped 3 bases and J dropped 4; count of bases not matched to a gene: 7. CDR3 length equals 15 residues. The CDR3 DNA is TGTGCCAGCAGCTCACGGGACAGGGTAGCAGAGACCCAGTACTTC. This gives the protein CASSSRDRVAETQYF.

This rearrangement joins TRBV6-5 to TRBJ2-1; 7 nucleotides line up with TRBD1. The junction had 10 bases not matched to a gene; V was cut back by 0 bases and J by 8 bases. There are 16 residues in the CDR3. Germline V gene lookup returns CDR1 MNHEY and CDR2 SVGAGI. The CDR3 loop reads CASSYSTDRAGDEQFF. The CDR3 nucleotides read TGTGCCAGCAGTTACTCGACAGACAGGGCGGGCGATGAGCAGTTCTTC.